This TCR beta chain comes out of a study of control samples from healthy donors and cancer patients (dated by TCRdb to between 2020 and 2021). The germline V gene gives CDR1 as KGHDR and CDR2 as SFDVKD. Spanning cysteine to phenylalanine, the CDR3 consists of 13 amino acids. Here the CDR3 DNA is all that survives: 39 bases in frame from base 1. The junction shows trimming of 9 bases on V and 0 bases on J, plus 7 bases between the germline ends. This clone was picked up one time. Its antigen is unknown. Per-base qualities were not stored, and no clone one base away is much larger. The library was made by the immunoSEQ multiplex PCR assay. TCRdb mirrors the immuneACCESS table, restricted to in-frame sequences. Some clones are absent from its copies; in checked studies, under half trace to an unresolved V gene, and the reason for the others is unknown. The sample table holds over 150,000 clones, of which 96% were seen once. Approximately 1% of the sample is held by the ten biggest clonotypes.

The source material was blood. The receptor's source is a woman aged 25 to 39 in good health. Here the chain combines TRBV24-1 and TRBJ2-2, with the identity of the D gene unclear. The DNA reads as follows: TGTGCCACCTCGCAGACGAACACCGGGGAGCTGTTTTTT. Translated, this gives CATSQTNTGELFF.